Sequencing of this TCR beta chain was carried out in a study of blood T cell repertoires in COVID-19. The wider study: Samples of COVID-19 (acute and convalescent) were obtained from the United States, Italy and Spain.

Categorization into cohorts depended on clinical history that participants reported. Those designated as exposed participants met a COVID-19 case within 2 weeks before study entry. This CDR3 spans 14 amino acids. Unmatched junction bases numbered 5, after V lost 4 bases and J lost 2 bases. Germline V lookup: CDR1 SGDLS, CDR2 YYNGEE. Per the original methods: Counts of nucleated cells, estimated from reference gene primer amplification, were obtained. TCRdb keeps only in-frame clones here, not all; method: immunoSEQ multiplex PCR. V and J calls and clone size are given by that table; D and trimming were obtained from the DNA. The sample has 150,000 to 200,000 clones; roughly 84% are singletons.

Specimen: PBMCs or T cells enriched from blood (not recorded which). This rearrangement joins TRBV9 to TRBJ2-7; 8 nucleotides align to TRBD1. This clonotype originated in a woman in her 30s who had been exposed to COVID-19. CDR3 protein: CASSKGQGTYEQYF. In nucleotides, the CDR3 is TGTGCCAGCAGCAAAGGACAGGGTACCTACGAGCAGTACTTC.